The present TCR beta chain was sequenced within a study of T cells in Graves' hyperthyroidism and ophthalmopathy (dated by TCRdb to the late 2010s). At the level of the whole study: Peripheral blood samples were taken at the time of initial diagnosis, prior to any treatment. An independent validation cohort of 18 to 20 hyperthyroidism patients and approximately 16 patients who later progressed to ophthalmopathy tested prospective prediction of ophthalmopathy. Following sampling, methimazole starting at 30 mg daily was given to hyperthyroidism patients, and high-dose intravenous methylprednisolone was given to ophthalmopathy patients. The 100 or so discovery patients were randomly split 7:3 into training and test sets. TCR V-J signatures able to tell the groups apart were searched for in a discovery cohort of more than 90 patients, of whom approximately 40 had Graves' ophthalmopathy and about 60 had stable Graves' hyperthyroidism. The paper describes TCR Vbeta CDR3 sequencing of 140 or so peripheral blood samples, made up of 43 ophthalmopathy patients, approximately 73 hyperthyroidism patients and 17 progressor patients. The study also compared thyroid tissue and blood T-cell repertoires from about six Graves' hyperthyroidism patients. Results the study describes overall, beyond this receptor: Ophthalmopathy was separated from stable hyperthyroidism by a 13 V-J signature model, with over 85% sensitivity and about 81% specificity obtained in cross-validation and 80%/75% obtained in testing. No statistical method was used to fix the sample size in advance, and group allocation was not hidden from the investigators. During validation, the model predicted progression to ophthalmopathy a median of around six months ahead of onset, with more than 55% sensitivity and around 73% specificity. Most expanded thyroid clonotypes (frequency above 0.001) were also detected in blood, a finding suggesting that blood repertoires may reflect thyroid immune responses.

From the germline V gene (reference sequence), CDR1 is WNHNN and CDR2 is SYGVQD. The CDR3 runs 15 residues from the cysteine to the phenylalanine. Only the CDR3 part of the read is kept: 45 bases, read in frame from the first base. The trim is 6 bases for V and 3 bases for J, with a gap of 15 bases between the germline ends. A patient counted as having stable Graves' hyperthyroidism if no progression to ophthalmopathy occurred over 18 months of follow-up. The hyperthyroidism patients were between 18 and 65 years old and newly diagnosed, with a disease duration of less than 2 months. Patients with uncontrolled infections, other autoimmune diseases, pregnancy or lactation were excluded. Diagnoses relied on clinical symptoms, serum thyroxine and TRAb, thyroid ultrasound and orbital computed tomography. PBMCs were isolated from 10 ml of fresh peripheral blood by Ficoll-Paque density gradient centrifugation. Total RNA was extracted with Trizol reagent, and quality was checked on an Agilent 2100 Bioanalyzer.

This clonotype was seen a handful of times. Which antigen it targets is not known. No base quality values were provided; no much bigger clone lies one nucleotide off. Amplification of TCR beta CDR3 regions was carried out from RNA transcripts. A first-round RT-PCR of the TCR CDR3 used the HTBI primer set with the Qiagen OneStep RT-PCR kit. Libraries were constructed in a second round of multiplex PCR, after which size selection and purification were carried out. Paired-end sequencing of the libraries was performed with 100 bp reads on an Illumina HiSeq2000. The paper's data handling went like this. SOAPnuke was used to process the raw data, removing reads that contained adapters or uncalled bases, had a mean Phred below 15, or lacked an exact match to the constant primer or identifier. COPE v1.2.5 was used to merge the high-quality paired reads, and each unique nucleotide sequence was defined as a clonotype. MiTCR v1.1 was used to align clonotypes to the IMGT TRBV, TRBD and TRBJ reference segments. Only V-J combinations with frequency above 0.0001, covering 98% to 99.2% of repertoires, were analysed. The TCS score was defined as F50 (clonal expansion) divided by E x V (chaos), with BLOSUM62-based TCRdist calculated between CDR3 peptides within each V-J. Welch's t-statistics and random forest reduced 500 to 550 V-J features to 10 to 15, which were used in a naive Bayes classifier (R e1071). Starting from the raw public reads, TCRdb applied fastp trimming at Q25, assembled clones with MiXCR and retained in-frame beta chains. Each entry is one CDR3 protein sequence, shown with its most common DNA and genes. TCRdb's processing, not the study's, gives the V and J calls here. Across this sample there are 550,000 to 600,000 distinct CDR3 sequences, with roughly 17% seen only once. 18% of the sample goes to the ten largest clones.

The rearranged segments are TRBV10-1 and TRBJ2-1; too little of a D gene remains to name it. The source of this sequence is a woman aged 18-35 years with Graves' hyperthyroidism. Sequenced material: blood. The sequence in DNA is TGCGCCAGCAGCTACTTCCATGGTCTCTACAATGAGCAGTTCTTC. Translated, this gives CASSYFHGLYNEQFF.